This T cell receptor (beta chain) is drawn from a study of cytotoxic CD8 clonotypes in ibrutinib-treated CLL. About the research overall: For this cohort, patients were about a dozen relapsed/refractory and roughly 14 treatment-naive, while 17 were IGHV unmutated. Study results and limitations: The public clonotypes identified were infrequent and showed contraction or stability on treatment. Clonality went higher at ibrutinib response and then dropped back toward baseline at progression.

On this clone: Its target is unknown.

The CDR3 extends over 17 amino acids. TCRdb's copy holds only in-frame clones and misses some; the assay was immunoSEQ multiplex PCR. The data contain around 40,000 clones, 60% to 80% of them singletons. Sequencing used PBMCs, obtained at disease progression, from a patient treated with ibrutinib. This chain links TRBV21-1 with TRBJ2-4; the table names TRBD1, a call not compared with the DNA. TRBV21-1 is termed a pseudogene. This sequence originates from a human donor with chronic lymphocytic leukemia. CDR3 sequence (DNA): TGTGCCAGCAGCAAAGGTAAGGCAGGGCTAGCCAAAAACATTCAGTACTTC. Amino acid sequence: CASSKGKAGLAKNIQYF.